The subject of this entry is one T cell receptor beta chain. Its antigen is as yet unknown. This specimen comes from a study of cytomegalovirus exposure and HLA in healthy donors. Findings of the study overall: Excluded were some V segments that proved indistinguishable, including TRBV6-2 and TRBV6-3. With later analysis, a missense DCLRE1C variant became linked to TCR beta V- and J-gene trimming.

Trimming took 4 bases from V and 3 from J, leaving 11 bases between them. Germline V gene lookup returns CDR1 SGHRS and CDR2 YFSETQ. The CDR3 totals 14 residues. Use of 60 Vbeta and 13 Jbeta primers characterized the PCR. The data were produced by immunoSEQ multiplex PCR, yet TCRdb's version contains in-frame clones alone and is incomplete. The data show under 200,000 clones, roughly 80% seen once. Sequencing used PBMCs. This TCR derives from a boy under 10 years old in good health and CMV-seronegative. The V gene is TRBV5-1, the J gene TRBJ1-3; D is undetermined. The chain's CDR3 is CASSARFGGNTIYF. The CDR3 region has the DNA TGCGCCAGCAGCGCCAGGTTTGGTGGAAACACCATATATTTT.